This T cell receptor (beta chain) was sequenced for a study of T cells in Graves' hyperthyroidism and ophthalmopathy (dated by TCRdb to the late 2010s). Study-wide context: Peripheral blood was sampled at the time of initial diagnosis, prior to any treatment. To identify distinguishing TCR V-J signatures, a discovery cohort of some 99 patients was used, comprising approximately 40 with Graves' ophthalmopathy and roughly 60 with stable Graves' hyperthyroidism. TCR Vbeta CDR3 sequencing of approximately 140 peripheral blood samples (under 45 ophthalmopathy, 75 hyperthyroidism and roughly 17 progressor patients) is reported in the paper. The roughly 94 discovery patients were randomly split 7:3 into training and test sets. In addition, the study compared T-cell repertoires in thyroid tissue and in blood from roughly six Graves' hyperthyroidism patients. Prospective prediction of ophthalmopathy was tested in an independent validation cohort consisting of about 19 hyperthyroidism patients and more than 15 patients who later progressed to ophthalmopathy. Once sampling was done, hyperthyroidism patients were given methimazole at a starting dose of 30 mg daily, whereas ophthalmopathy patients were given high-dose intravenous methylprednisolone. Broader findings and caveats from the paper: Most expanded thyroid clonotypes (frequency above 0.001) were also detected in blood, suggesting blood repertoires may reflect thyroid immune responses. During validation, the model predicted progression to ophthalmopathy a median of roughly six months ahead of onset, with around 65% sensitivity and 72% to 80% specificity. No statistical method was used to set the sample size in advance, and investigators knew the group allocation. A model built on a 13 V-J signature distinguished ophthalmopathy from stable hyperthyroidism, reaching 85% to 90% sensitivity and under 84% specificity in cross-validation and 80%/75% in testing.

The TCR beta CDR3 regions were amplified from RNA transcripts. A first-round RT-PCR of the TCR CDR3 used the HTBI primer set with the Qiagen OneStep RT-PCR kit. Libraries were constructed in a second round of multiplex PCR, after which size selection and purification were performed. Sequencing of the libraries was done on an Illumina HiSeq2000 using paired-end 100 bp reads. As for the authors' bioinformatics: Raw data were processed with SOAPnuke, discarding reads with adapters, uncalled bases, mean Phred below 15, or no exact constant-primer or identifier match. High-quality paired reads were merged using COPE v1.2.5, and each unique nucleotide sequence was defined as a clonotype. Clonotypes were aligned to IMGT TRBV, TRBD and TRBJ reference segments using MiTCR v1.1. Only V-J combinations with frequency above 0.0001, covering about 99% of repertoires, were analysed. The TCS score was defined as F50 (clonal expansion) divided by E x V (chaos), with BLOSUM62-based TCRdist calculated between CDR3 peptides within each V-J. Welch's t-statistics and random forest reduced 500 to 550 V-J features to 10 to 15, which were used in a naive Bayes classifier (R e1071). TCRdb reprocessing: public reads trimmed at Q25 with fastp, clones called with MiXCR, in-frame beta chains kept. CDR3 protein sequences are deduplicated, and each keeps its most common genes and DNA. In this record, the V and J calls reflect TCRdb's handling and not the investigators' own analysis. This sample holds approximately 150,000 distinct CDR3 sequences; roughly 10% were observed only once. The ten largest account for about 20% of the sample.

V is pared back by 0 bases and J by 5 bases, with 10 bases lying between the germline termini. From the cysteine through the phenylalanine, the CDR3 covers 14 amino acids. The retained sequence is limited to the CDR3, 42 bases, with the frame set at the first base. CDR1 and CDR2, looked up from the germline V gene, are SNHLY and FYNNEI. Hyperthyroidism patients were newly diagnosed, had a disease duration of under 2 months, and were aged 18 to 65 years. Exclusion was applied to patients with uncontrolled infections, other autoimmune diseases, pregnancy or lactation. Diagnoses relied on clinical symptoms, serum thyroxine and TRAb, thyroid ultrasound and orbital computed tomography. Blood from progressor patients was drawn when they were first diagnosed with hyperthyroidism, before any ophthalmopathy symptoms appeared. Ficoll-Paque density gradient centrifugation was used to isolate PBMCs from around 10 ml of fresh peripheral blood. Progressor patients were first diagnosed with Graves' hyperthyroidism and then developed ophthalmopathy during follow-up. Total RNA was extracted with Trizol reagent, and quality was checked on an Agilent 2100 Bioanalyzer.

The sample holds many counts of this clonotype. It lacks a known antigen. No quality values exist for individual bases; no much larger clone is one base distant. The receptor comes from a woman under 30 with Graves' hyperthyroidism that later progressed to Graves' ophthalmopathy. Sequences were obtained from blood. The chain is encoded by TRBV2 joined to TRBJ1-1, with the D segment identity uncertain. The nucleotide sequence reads TGTGCCAGCAGTGAAGCTGGCTGGAGAACTGAAGCTTTCTTT. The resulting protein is CASSEAGWRTEAFF.